The 26 T cell receptor beta chains given below trace back to one sample, sequenced in a study of T cells expressing NK-cell markers. No DNA is given; TCRdb re-called the 5' RACE reads and lists each CDR3 protein once. This sample's table has about 150,000 distinct CDR3 sequences. Sequencing used blood T cells: a sorted CD56 or NKG2C T cell subset, CD4+ or CD8+ T cells, or bulk PBMC T cells (not recorded which). The receptors here all came from a woman aged 50 to 60 in good health.

This chain's CDR3 is CASNSYPQGVYEQFF. The genes are TRBV5-1 and TRBJ2-1; lacking DNA, the TRBD1 call made by TCRdb goes unchecked. The CDR3 has 15 amino acids. Germline V gene lookup returns CDR1 SGHRS and CDR2 YFSETQ.

This chain joins TRBV6-1 and TRBJ2-1. The germline gives CDR1 MNHNS, CDR2 SASEGT. There are 13 residues in the CDR3. The CDR3: CASSELSTDEQFF.

This chain links TRBV12-5 with TRBJ2-7. Germline V gives CDR1 LGHNT, CDR2 FRNRAP. The CDR3 is 12 amino acids. CDR3 residues: CASVANTYEQYF.

The chain employs TRBV3-1 and TRBJ2-1; TCRdb designates TRBD2, a call that cannot be tested without DNA. Per germline, CDR1 LGHDT and CDR2 YNNKEL (reference sequence). The CDR3 runs 17 residues. This chain's CDR3 is CASSQKGGDYSYNEQFF.

The chain has TRBV29-1 and TRBJ2-4; the D gene TCRdb calls, TRBD2, cannot be checked with no DNA. Germline CDR1 reads SQVTM; CDR2 reads ANQGSEA. The CDR3 has 13 residues. CDR3: CSGWEGQSGIQYF.

The chain recombines TRBV7-9 with TRBJ1-1; TCRdb picks TRBD1, but there is no DNA to check that call. CDR3 length: 13 amino acids. Looked up from germline, CDR1 is SEHNR and CDR2 is FQNEAQ (reference sequence). The CDR3: CASRLGASTEAFF.

The chain employs TRBV27 and TRBJ1-5; TCRdb selects TRBD1, and the lack of DNA leaves this call unchecked. There are 15 residues in the CDR3. CDR1 is MNHEY and CDR2 is SMNVEV in the germline V gene (reference sequence). The CDR3 sequence is CASSSTGGGGQPQHF.

This sequence joins TRBV27 and TRBJ1-3. In germline, CDR1 is MNHEY, CDR2 SMNVEV (reference sequence). This CDR3 contains 15 residues. CDR3 sequence reads: CASSNGTAARNTIYF.

The CDR3 is CASSLFGGSGNEQFF. The V gene is TRBV27, the J gene TRBJ2-1; the TCRdb D gene call, TRBD1, has no DNA to confirm it. This CDR3 has 15 residues. Germline V lookup: CDR1 MNHEY, CDR2 SMNVEV (reference sequence).

The chain is built from TRBV6-2 or TRBV6-3 and TRBJ2-7; TCRdb proposes TRBD2, but this gene call is untestable without DNA. The CDR3 runs 15 residues. Looked up from germline, CDR1 is MNHEY and CDR2 is SVGEGT. The CDR3 is CASSYSPSGGLLWYF.

CDR3 sequence reads: CASSPGLAGLWAGELFF. V usage is TRBV27 and J usage is TRBJ2-2; TCRdb's assignment of TRBD2 cannot be checked, as there is no DNA. CDR1 and CDR2 from the germline V gene are MNHEY and SMNVEV (reference sequence). CDR3 length: 17 amino acids.

The chain joins TRBV4-1 to TRBJ1-1; TCRdb calls TRBD1, which cannot be checked without DNA. The germline V gene encodes CDR1 MGHRA and CDR2 YSYEKL. The CDR3 has 15 residues. The CDR3 protein is CASSQLTERNTEAFF.

The V call is TRBV19, the J call TRBJ2-2; TCRdb lists TRBD2, though no DNA is available to test this call. From germline, CDR1 is LNHDA and CDR2 SQIVND (reference sequence). CDR3 length: 15 amino acids. The CDR3 loop reads CASSSLAGRTGELFF. Looking up the rest from reference TRBV19 and TRBJ2-2 gives the full variable domain: DGGITQSPKYLFRKEGQNVTLSCEQNLNHDAMYWYRQDPGQGLRLIYYSQIVNDFQKGDIAEGYSVSREKKESFPLTVTSAQKNPTAFYLCASSSLAGRTGELFFGEGSRLTVL.

This rearrangement joins TRBV10-2 to TRBJ2-3; with no DNA, the TCRdb D assignment of TRBD2 cannot be verified. This CDR3 is 15 amino acids long. CDR1 WSHSY and CDR2 SAAADI come from the germline V gene. CDR3 amino acids: CASSPTTSGPDTQYF.

The rearrangement links TRBV4-2 to TRBJ2-1; there is no DNA to check the TCRdb D call of TRBD2. Germline lookup yields CDR1 LGHNA and CDR2 YNFKEQ. CDR3 length: 16 amino acids. The chain's CDR3 is CASSQDAGYSYNEQFF.

The CDR3 spells CAWTPGLVETQYF. The chain employs TRBV30 and TRBJ2-5; TCRdb's D call, TRBD2, is unchecked because there is no DNA. The germline V gene has CDR1 GTSNPN and CDR2 SVGIG (reference sequence). This CDR3 is built from 13 residues.

The rearrangement uses TRBV4-1 and TRBJ2-7; TCRdb's assignment of TRBD1 cannot be checked, as there is no DNA. Germline V gene sequence: CDR1 MGHRA, CDR2 YSYEKL. CDR3 length equals 15 residues. CDR3 loop: CASSHWTGGAYEQYF.

The chain has TRBV29-1 and TRBJ2-7; with no DNA, the TCRdb D assignment of TRBD2 cannot be verified. From germline, CDR1 is SQVTM and CDR2 ANQGSEA. The CDR3 is made up of 15 amino acids. CDR3 loop: CSVEKREGRRNEQYF.

V gene TRBV29-1 combines with J gene TRBJ2-1. Germline CDR1 SQVTM, CDR2 ANQGSEA. This CDR3 contains 16 residues. This chain's CDR3 is CSVFSPRKSSYNEQFF.

The chain carries TRBV20-1 and TRBJ2-7; the D call of TRBD1 rests on TCRdb alone, since no DNA is present to check it. CDR1 and CDR2 from the germline V gene are DFQATT and SNEGSKA (reference sequence). The CDR3 covers 14 residues. This CDR3 reads CSARDMGGDYEQYF.

J is TRBJ2-5 and V is TRBV7-3. In germline, CDR1 is SGHTA, CDR2 FQGTGA. The CDR3 consists of 13 residues. CDR3 protein: CASSLAGDETQYF.

The chain recombines TRBV7-9 with TRBJ2-7; TCRdb lists TRBD1, though no DNA is available to test this call. In germline, CDR1 is SEHNR, CDR2 FQNEAQ (reference sequence). The CDR3 consists of 16 residues. CDR3 protein: CASSGRSGQGDYEQYF.

The J gene is TRBJ2-3, the V gene TRBV6-5; the TCRdb call, TRBD2, lacks DNA for checking. Germline loops: CDR1 MNHEY, CDR2 SVGAGI. The CDR3 length is 14 residues. The CDR3 sequence: CASRVAGSTDTQYF.

The chain employs TRBV19 and TRBJ2-7. There are 17 residues in the CDR3. The V gene's germline CDR1 is LNHDA and CDR2 SQIVND (reference sequence). The CDR3 here is CASSNFLSFQDVHEQYF. Drawing the rest from reference TRBV19 and TRBJ2-7, the complete variable domain is DGGITQSPKYLFRKEGQNVTLSCEQNLNHDAMYWYRQDPGQGLRLIYYSQIVNDFQKGDIAEGYSVSREKKESFPLTVTSAQKNPTAFYLCASSNFLSFQDVHEQYFGPGTRLTVT.

The chain carries TRBV15 and TRBJ1-1; TCRdb proposes TRBD1, but this gene call is untestable without DNA. The CDR3 is 15 residues long. Per the germline V gene, CDR1 is LNHNV and CDR2 is YYDKDF (reference sequence). CDR3 amino acids: CATSRVTGWNTEAFF.

CDR3 in amino acids: CASKPLGAGELFF. The chain combines TRBV28 with TRBJ2-2; TCRdb picks TRBD1, but there is no DNA to check that call. CDR3 length equals 13 residues. Per germline, CDR1 MDHEN and CDR2 SYDVKM.